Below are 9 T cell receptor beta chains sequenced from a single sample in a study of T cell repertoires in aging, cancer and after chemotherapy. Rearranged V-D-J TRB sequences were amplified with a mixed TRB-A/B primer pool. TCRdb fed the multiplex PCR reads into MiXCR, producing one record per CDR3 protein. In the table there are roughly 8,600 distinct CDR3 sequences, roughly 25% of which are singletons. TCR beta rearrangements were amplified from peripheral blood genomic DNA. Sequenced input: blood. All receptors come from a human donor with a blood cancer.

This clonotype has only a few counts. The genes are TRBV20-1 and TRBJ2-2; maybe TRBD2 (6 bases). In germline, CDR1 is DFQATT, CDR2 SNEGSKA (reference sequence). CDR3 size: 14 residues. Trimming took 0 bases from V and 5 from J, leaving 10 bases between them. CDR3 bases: TGCAGTGCTAGAGATCCGACTAGTACCGGGGAGCTGTTTTTT. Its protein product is CSARDPTSTGELFF.

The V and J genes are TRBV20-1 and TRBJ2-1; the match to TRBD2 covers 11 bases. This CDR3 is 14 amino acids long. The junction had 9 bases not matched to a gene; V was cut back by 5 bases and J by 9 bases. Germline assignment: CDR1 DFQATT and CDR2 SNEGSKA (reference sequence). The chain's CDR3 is CSAPRGTSGFEQFF. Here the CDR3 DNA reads TGCAGTGCTCCCCGTGGGACTAGCGGTTTTGAGCAGTTCTTC.

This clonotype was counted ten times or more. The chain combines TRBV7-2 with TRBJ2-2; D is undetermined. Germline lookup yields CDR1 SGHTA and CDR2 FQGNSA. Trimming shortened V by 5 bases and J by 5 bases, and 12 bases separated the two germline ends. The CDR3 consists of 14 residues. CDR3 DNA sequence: TGTGCCAGCAGCGCCCGCACTATTACCGGGGAGCTGTTTTTT. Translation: CASSARTITGELFF.

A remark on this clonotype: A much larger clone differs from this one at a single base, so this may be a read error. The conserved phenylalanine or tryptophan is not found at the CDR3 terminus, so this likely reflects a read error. The CDR3 region is CASSLGGTVSTGELFS. The CDR3 bases are TGTGCCAGCAGCTTAGGGGGGACAGTATCCACCGGGGAGCTGTTTTCT. V gene TRBV7-9 combines with J gene TRBJ2-2; the match to TRBD1 covers 7 bases. The CDR3 length is 16 residues. From germline, CDR1 is SEHNR and CDR2 FQNEAQ (reference sequence). V shed 1 base, J shed 4 bases, and the junction held 6 bases outside the gene matches.

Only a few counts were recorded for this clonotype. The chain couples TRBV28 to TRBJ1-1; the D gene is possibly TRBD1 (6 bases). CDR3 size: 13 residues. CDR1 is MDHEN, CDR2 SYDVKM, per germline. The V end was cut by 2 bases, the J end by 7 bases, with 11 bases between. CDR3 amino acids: CASSLGRGIEAFF. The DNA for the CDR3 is TGTGCCAGCAGTTTAGGCAGGGGCATTGAAGCTTTCTTT.

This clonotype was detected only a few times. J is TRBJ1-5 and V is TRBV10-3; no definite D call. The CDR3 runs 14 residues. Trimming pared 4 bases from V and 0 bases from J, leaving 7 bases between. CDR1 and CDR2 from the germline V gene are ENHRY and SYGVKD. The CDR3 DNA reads TGTGCCATCAGTGCAGAGGCTAGCAATCAGCCCCAGCATTTT. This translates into CAISAEASNQPQHF.

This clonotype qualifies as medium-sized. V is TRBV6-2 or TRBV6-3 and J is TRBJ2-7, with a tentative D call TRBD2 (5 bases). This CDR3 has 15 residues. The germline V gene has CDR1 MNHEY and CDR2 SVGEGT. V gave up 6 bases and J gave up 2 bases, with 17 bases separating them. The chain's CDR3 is CASSPGRVATYEQYF. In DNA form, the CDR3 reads TGTGCCAGCAGCCCTGGGCGGGTCGCTACCTACGAGCAGTACTTC.

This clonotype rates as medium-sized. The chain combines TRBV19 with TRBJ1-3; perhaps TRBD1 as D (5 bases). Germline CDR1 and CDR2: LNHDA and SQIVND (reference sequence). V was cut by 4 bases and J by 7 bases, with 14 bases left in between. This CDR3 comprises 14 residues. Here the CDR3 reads CASSTAGRGNTIYF. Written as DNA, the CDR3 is TGTGCCAGTAGTACCGCGGGCCGGGGCAACACCATATATTTT.

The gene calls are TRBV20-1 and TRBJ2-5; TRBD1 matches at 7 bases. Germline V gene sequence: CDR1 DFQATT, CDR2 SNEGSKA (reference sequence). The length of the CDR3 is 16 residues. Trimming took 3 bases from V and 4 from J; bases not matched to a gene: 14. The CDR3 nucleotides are TGCAGTGCTAGTATCAACCCAAGACAGGGACCAGAGACCCAGTACTTC. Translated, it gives CSASINPRQGPETQYF.